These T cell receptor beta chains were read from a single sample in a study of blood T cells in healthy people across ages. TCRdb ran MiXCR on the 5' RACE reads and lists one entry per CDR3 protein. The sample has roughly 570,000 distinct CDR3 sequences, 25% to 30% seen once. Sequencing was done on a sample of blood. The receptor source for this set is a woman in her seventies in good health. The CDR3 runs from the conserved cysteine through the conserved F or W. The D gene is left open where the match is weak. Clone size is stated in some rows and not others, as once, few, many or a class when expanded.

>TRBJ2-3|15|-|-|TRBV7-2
TGTGCCAGCAGCTTAGCGCGAGGGCGGGTAGATACGCAGTATTTT
CASSLARGRVDTQYF
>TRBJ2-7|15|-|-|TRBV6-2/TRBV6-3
TGTGCCAGCACTCCCGCGGGCTACCACTCGACCGAGCAGTACTTC
CASTPAGYHSTEQYF
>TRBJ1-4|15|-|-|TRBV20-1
TGCAGTGCAAGACGCGTCCCTGCAACTAATGAAAAACTGTTTTTT
CSARRVPATNEKLFF
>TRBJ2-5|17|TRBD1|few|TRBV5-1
TGCGCCAGCAGCCCAGTACCCGGACAGGGGGCTTTGGAGACCCAGTACTTC
CASSPVPGQGALETQYF
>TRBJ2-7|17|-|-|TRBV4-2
TGTGCCAGCAGCCAAGAATTAGCGACTTCCAGCTCCTACGAGCAGTACTTC
CASSQELATSSSYEQYF
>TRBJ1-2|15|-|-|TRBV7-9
TGTGCCAGCAGCCTTCAACAGAAATCTAACTATGGCTACACCTTC
CASSLQQKSNYGYTF
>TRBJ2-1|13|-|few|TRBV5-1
TGCGCCAGCAACCAGGAAACCTACAATGAGCAGTTCTTC
CASNQETYNEQFF
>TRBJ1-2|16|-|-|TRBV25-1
TGTGCCAGCAGTGAATCATCCAGGGGACATAGCTATGGCTACACCTTC
CASSESSRGHSYGYTF
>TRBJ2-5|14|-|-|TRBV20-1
TGCAGTGCTGCCCAGTGGCAGTCCCAGGAGACCCAGTACTTC
CSAAQWQSQETQYF
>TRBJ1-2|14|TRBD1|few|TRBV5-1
TGCGCCAGCAGCTTGGAGGGGGCTGACTATGGCTACACCTTC
CASSLEGADYGYTF
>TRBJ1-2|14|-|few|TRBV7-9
TGTGCCAGCAGCTTACCGAGCGCTGGTTATGGCTACACCTTC
CASSLPSAGYGYTF
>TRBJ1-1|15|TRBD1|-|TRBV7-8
TGTGCCAGCAGCTTCACCGGGACAGTGAACACTGAAGCTTTCTTT
CASSFTGTVNTEAFF
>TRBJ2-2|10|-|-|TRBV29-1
TGCAGCGCGAGGGCCGGGGAGCTGTTTTTT
CSARAGELFF
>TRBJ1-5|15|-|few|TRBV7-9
TGTGCCAGCAGCTCTTCTCGGTCAGGCAATCAGCCCCAGCATTTT
CASSSSRSGNQPQHF
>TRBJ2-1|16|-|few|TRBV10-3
TGTGCCATCAGCGGGAGTGACAGAAGCTCCTACAATGAGCAGTTCTTC
CAISGSDRSSYNEQFF
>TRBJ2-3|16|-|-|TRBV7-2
TGTGCCAGCAGCTTAGGTTGGGGGGAGGTCACAGATACGCAGTATTTT
CASSLGWGEVTDTQYF
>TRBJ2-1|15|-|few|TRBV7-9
TGTGCCAGCAGCTTAGCTGGGACACTAAACAATGAGCAGTTCTTC
CASSLAGTLNNEQFF
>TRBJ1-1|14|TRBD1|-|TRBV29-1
TGCAGCGCCGAGGGACAGGGCGGGAACACTGAAGCTTTCTTT
CSAEGQGGNTEAFF
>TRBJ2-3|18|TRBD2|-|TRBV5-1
TGCGCCAGCAGCTTGTTCGGGACTAGCGGGAGTAAGACAGATACGCAGTATTTT
CASSLFGTSGSKTDTQYF
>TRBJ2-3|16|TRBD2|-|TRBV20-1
TGCAGTGCTAGAGATAGAGCGGGGACTTCCACAGATACGCAGTATTTT
CSARDRAGTSTDTQYF
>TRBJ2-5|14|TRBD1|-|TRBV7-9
TGTGCCAGCAGCCCTAAGACAGGGGAAGAGACCCAGTACTTC
CASSPKTGEETQYF
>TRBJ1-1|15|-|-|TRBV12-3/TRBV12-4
TGTGCCAGCAGTTTATTTGGTCAGGGGAAAACTGAAGCTTTCTTT
CASSLFGQGKTEAFF
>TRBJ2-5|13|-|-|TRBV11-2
TGTGCCAGCAGCTCCACTCAGGGGGAGACCCAGTACTTC
CASSSTQGETQYF
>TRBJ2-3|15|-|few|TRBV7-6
TGTGCCAGCAGCTTAGGGCCCTCCGAGGCAGATACGCAGTATTTT
CASSLGPSEADTQYF
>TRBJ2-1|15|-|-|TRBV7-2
TGTGCCAGCAACTTAGATAGGCTACTCGCACAGGAGCAGTTCTTC
CASNLDRLLAQEQFF
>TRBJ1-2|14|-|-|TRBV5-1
TGCGCCAGCAGCTCGTCGGGGGCATCCTATGGCTACACCTTC
CASSSSGASYGYTF
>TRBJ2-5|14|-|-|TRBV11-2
TGTGCCAGCAGCTTTTTTGGGGGGCAAGAGACCCAGTACTTC
CASSFFGGQETQYF
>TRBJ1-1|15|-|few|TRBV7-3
TGTGCCAGCAGCTTCGACGGTGGGGTCCGGACTGAAGCTTTCTTT
CASSFDGGVRTEAFF
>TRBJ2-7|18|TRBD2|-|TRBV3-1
TGTGCCAGCAGCCAAGATGCAGCGGGAGGGCTTAGCTCCTACGAGCAGTACTTC
CASSQDAAGGLSSYEQYF
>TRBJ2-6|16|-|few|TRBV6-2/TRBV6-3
TGTGCCAGCGGAGACAGCCTCATCTCTGGGGCCAACGTCCTGACTTTC
CASGDSLISGANVLTF
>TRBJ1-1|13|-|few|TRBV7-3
TGTGCCAGCACCCTACGGGAGGGGACTGAAGCTTTCTTT
CASTLREGTEAFF
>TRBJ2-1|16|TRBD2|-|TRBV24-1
TGTGCCACCAGTGATAGGACTAGCGGGGGGCACAATGAGCAGTTCTTC
CATSDRTSGGHNEQFF
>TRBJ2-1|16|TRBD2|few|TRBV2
TGTGCCAGCAGCAGTAGCGGGAGAGACTCCTACAATGAGCAGTTCTTC
CASSSSGRDSYNEQFF
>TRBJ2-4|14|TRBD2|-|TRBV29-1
TGCAGCGTAGGACGGACTAGCGGGGTCAACATTCAGTACTTC
CSVGRTSGVNIQYF
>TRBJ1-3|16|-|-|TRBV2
TGTGCCAGCACTACATTACCCGGGACAAGTGGAAACACCATATATTTT
CASTTLPGTSGNTIYF